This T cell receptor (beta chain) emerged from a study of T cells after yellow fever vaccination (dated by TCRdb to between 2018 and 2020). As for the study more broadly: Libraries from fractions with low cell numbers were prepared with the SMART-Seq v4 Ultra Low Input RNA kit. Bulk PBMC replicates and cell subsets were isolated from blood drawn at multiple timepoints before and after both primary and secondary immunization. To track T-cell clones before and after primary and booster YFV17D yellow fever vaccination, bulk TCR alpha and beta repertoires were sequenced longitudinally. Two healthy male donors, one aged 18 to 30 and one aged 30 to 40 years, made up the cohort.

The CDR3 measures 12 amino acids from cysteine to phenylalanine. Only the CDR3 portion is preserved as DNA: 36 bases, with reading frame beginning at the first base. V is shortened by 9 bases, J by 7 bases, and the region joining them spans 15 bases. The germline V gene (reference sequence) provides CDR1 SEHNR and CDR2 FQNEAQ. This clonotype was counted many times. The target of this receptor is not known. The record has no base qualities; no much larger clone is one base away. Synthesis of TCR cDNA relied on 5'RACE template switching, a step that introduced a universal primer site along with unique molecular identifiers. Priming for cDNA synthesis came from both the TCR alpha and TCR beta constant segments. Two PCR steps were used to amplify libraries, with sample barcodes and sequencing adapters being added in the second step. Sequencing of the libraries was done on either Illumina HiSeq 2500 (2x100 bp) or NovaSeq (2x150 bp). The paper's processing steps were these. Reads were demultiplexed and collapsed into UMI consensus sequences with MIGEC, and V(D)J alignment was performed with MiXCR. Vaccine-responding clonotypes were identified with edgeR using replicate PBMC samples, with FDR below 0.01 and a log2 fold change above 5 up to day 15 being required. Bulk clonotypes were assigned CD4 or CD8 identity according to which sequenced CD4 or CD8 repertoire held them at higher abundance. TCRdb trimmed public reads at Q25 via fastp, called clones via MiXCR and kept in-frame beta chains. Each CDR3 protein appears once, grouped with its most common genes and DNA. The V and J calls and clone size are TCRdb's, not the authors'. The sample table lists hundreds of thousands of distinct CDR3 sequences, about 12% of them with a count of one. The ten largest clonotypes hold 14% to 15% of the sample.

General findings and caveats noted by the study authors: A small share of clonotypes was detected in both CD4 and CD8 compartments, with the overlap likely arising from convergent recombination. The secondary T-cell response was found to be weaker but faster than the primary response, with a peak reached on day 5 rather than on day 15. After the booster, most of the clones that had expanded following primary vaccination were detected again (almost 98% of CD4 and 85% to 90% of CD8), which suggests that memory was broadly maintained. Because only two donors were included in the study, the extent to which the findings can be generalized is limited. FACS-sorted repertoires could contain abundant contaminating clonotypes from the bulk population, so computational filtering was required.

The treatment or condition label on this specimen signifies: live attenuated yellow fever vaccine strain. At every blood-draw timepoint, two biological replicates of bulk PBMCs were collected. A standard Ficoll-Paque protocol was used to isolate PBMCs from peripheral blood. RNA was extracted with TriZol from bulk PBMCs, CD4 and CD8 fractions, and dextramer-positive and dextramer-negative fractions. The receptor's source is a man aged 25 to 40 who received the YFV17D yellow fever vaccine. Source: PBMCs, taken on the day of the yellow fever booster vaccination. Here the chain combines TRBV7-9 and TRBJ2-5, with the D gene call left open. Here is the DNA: TGTGCCAGTTCGGTAGGAGAGGTGACCCAGTACTTC. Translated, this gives CASSVGEVTQYF.